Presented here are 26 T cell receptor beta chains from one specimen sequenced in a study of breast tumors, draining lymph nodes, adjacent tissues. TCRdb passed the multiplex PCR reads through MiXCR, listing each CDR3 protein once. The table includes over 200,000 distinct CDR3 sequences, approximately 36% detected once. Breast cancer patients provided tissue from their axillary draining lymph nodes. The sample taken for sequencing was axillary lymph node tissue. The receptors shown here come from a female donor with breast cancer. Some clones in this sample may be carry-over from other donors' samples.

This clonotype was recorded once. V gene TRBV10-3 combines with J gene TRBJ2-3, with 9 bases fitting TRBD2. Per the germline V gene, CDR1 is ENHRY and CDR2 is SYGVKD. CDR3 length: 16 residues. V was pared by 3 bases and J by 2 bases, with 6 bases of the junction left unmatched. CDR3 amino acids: CAISDWRGGLTDTQYF. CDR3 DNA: TGTGCCATCAGTGACTGGCGGGGGGGCCTCACAGATACGCAGTATTTT.

CDR3 sequence reads: CASSLIGLEGEKLFF. In DNA, the CDR3 is TGTGCCAGCAGTTTAATAGGCTTGGAGGGTGAAAAACTGTTTTTT. The chain uses TRBV28 and TRBJ1-4; no reliable D call. The germline gives CDR1 MDHEN, CDR2 SYDVKM. V lost 2 bases and J 7 bases, leaving 14 bases between the germline ends. The CDR3 extends over 15 amino acids.

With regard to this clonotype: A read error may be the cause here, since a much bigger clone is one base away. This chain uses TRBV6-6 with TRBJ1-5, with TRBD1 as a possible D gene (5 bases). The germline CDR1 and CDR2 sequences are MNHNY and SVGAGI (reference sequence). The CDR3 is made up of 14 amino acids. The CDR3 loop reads CTSSLSGGNQPQHF. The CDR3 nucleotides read TGTACCAGCAGTCTTTCGGGGGGCAATCAGCCCCAGCATTTT.

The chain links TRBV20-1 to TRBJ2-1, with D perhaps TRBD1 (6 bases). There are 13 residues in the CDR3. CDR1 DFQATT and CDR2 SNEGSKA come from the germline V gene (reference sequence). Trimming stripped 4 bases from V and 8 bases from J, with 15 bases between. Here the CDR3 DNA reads TGCAGTGCTAACAGGGAGTTTCGCGATGAGCAGTTCTTC. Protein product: CSANREFRDEQFF.

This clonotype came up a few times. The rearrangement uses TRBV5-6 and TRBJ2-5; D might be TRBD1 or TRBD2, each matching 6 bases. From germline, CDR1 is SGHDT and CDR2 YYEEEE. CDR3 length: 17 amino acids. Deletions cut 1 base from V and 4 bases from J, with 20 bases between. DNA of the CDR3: TGTGCCAGCAGCTTGCTGACATCACGGGGGCTTCGAGAGACCCAGTACTTC. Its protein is CASSLLTSRGLRETQYF.

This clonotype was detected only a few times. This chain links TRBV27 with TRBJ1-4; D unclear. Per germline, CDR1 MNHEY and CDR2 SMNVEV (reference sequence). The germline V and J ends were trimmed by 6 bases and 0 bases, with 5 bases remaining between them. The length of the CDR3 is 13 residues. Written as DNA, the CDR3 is TGTGCCAGCAGAGTTGCAACTAATGAAAAACTGTTTTTT. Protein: CASRVATNEKLFF.

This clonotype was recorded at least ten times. The CDR3 DNA follows: TGTGCCAGTAGTCGAAAGGGACTAGCGGGATCAACTTCCTACGAGCAGTACTTC. It translates to CASSRKGLAGSTSYEQYF. The chain recombines TRBV19 with TRBJ2-7; TRBD2 aligns across 13 bases. Per the germline V gene, CDR1 is LNHDA and CDR2 is SQIVND (reference sequence). This CDR3 has 18 amino acids. V shed 5 bases and J 1 base; nucleotides not matched to a gene: 11.

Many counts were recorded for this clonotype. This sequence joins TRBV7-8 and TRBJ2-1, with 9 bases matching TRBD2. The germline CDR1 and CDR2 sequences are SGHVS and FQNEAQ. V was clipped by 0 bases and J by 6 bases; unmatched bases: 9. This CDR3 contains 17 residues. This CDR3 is CASSLAVAGGPVNEQFF. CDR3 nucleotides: TGTGCCAGCAGCTTAGCGGTGGCGGGAGGGCCGGTCAATGAGCAGTTCTTC.

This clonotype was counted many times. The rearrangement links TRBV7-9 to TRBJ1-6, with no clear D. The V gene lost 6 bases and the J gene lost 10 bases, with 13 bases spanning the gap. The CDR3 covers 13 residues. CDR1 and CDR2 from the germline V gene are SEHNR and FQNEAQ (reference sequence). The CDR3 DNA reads TGTGCCAGCAGTATTCAGACGGACTCACCCCTCCACTTT. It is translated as CASSIQTDSPLHF.

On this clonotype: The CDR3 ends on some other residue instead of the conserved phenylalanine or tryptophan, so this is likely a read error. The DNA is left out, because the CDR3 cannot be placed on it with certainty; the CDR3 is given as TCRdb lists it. CDR3 sequence: CSARPGGLIFTY. V and J are TRBV20-1 and TRBJ1-4; the table's TRBD1 call for D was not verified on the DNA. Germline assignment: CDR1 DFQATT and CDR2 SNEGSKA (reference sequence). The CDR3 numbers 12 amino acids, ends counted.

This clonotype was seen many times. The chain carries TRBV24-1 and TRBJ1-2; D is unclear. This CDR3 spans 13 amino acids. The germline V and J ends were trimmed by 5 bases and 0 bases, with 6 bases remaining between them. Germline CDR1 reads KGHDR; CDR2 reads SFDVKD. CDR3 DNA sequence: TGTGCCACCAGTGTCGCGTCTAACTATGGCTACACCTTC. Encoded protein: CATSVASNYGYTF.

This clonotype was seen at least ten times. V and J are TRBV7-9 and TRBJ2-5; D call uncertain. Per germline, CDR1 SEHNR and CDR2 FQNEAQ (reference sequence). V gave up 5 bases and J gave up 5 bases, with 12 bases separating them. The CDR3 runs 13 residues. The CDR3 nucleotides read TGTGCCAGCAGCCCCTCTGTTGGGGAGACCCAGTACTTC. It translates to CASSPSVGETQYF.

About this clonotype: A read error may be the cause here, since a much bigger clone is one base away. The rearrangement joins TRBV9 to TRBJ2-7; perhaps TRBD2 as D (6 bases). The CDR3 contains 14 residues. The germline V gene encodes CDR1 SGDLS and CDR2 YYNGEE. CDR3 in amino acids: CASSVSSVAYEQSF. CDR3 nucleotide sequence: TGTGCCAGCAGCGTATCTAGCGTAGCCTACGAGCAGTCCTTC.

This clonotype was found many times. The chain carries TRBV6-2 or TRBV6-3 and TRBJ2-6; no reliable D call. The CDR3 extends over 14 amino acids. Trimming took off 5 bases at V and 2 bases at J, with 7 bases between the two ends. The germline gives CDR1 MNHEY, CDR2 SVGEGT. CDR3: CASSTYPGANVLTF. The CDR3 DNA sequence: TGTGCCAGCAGTACCTACCCTGGGGCCAACGTCCTGACTTTC.

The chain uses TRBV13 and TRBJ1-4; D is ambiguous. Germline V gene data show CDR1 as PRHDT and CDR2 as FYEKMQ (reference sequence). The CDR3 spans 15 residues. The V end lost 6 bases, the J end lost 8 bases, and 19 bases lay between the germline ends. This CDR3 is CASSYRLAGDEKLFF. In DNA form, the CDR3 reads TGTGCCAGCAGTTACAGACTAGCGGGTGACGAAAAACTGTTTTTT.

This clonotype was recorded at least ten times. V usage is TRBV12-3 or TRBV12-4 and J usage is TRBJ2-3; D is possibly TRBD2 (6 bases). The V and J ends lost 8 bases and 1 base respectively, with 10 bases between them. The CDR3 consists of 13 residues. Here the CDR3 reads CASCGEGTDTQYF. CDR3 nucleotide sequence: TGTGCCAGCTGTGGGGAGGGCACAGATACGCAGTATTTT.

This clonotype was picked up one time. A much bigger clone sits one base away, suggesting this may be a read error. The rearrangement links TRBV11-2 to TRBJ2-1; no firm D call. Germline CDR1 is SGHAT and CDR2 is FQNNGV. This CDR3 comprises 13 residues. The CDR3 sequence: CASSLIFYHEQFF. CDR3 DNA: TGTGCCAGCAGCTTGATTTTCTACCATGAGCAGTTCTTC.

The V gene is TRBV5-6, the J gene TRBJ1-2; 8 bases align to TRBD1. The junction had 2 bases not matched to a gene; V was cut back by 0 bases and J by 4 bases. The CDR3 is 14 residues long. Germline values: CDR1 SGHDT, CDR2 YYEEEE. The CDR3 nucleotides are TGTGCCAGCAGCTTGGGGACAGGGAGCTATGGCTACACCTTC. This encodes CASSLGTGSYGYTF.

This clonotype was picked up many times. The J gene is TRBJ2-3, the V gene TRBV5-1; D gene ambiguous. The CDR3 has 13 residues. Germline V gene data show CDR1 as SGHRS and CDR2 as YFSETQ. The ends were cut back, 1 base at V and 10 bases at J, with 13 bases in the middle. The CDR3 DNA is TGCGCCAGCAGCTTGCTGTTTTCAGGAGCGCAGTATTTT. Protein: CASSLLFSGAQYF. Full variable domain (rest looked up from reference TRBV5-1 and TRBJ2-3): KAGVTQTPRYLIKTRGQQVTLSCSPISGHRSVSWYQQTPGQGLQFLFEYFSETQRNKGNFPGRFSGRQFSNSRSEMNVSTLELGDSALYLCASSLLFSGAQYFGPGTRLTVL.

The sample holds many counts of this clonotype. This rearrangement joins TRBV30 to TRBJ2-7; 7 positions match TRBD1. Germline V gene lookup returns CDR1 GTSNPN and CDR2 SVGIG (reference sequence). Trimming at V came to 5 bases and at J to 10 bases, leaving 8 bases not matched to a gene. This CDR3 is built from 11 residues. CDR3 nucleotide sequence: TGTGCCTGGGGAGACAGGGCCGCTCAGTACTTC. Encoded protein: CAWGDRAAQYF.

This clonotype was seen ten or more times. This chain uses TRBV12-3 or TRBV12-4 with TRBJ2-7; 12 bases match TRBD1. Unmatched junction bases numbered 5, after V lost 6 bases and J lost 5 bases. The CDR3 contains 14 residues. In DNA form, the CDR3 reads TGTGCCAGCAGCTTTGGGACAGGGGGCGACGAGCAGTACTTC. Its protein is CASSFGTGGDEQYF.

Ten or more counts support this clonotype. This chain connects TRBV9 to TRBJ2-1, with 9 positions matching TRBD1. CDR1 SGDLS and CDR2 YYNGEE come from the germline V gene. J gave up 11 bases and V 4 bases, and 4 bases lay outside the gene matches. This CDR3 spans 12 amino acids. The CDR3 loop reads CASSPDRGQQFF. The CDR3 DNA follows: TGTGCCAGCAGCCCGGACAGGGGCCAGCAGTTCTTC.

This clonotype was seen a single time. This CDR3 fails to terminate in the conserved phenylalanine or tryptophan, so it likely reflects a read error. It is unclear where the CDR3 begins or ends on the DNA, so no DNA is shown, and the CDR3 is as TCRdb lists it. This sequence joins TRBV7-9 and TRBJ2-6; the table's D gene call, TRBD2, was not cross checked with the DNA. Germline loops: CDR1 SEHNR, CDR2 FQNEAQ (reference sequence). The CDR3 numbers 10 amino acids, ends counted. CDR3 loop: CASSPRTTFS.

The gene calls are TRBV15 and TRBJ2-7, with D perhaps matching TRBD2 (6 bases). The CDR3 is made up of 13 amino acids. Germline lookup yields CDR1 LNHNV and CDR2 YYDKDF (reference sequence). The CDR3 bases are TGTGCTTCCAGCACGGGACTTTCCTACGAGCAGTACTTC. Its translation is CASSTGLSYEQYF. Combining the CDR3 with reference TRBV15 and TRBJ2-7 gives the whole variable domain DAMVIQNPRYQVTQFGKPVTLSCSQTLNHNVMYWYQQKSSQAPKLLFHYYDKDFNNEADTPDNFQSRRPNTSFCFLDIRSPGLGDTAMYLCASSTGLSYEQYFGPGTRLTVT.

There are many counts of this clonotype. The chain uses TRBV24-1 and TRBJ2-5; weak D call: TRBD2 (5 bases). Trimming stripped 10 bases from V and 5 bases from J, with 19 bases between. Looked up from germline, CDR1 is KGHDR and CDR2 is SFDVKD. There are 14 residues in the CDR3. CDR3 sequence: CATRPGLRTETQYF. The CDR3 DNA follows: TGTGCCACTCGACCGGGATTGAGGACGGAGACCCAGTACTTC.

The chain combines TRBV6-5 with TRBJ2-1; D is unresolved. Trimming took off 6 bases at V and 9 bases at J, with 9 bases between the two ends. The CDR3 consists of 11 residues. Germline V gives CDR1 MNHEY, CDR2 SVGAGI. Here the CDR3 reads CASSLGIEQFF. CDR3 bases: TGTGCCAGCAGCCTAGGGATTGAGCAGTTCTTC.